The 23 T cell receptor beta chains in this list originate from one sample, sequenced in a study of cytomegalovirus exposure and HLA in healthy donors. PCR used 60 Vbeta primers and 13 Jbeta primers. Clones were read by immunoSEQ multiplex PCR, and TCRdb kept only the in-frame ones, dropping some. In the table there are about 68,000 clones, 80% to 90% of which are singletons. The sequenced sample was PBMCs. Every receptor here comes from a human donor in good health.

V and J are TRBV9 and TRBJ1-2, with unresolved D. Germline assignment: CDR1 SGDLS and CDR2 YYNGEE. V shed 3 bases and J shed 1 base, with 13 bases lying between them. This CDR3 region has 15 residues. The CDR3 loop is CASSARETINYGYTF. The CDR3, as DNA: TGTGCCAGCAGCGCCCGGGAGACAATTAACTATGGCTACACCTTC.

The gene calls are TRBV28 and TRBJ1-1, with 8 bases fitting TRBD1. The CDR3 runs to 14 residues. Germline loops: CDR1 MDHEN, CDR2 SYDVKM. Unmatched junction bases numbered 2, after V lost 4 bases and J lost 1 base. The CDR3 is CASSYGTGNTEAFF. CDR3 nucleotide sequence: TGTGCCAGCAGTTATGGGACAGGGAACACTGAAGCTTTCTTT.

V usage is TRBV30 and J usage is TRBJ2-3; 9 bases match TRBD1. Germline loops: CDR1 GTSNPN, CDR2 SVGIG (reference sequence). The CDR3 has 15 amino acids. Unmatched junction bases numbered 5, after V lost 2 bases and J lost 2 bases. The CDR3 sequence is CAWSTGTGNTDTQYF. The CDR3 nucleotides are TGTGCCTGGAGTACCGGGACAGGGAACACAGATACGCAGTATTTT. Using reference TRBV30 and TRBJ2-3 for the parts outside the CDR3, the full variable domain is SQTIHQWPATLVQPVGSPLSLECTVEGTSNPNLYWYRQAAGRGLQLLFYSVGIGQISSEVPQNLSASRPQDRQFILSSKKLLLSDSGFYLCAWSTGTGNTDTQYFGPGTRLTVL.

J is TRBJ1-4 and V is TRBV28, with TRBD1 matching over 9 bases. Germline loops: CDR1 MDHEN, CDR2 SYDVKM. V lost 6 bases and J lost 4; bases outside the gene matches: 9. The CDR3 extends over 16 amino acids. DNA of the CDR3: TGTGCCAGCAGCGAGTATCAGGGACAGGGTAATGAAAAACTGTTTTTT. Translated, it gives CASSEYQGQGNEKLFF.

The chain uses TRBV5-1 and TRBJ1-2, with 8 bases matching TRBD1. V shed 2 bases, J shed 5 bases, and the junction held 5 bases outside the gene matches. CDR3 size: 14 residues. The germline V gene has CDR1 SGHRS and CDR2 YFSETQ. The CDR3: CASSLGQGSYGYTF. The CDR3, as DNA: TGCGCCAGCAGCTTAGGACAGGGAAGTTATGGCTACACCTTC.

The chain is built from TRBV12-5 and TRBJ2-1; D is perhaps TRBD2 (6 bases). Germline CDR1 and CDR2: LGHNT and FRNRAP. The germline V and J ends were trimmed by 4 bases and 9 bases, with 19 bases remaining between them. The CDR3 consists of 15 residues. CDR3 in amino acids: CASGSYPDYSSEQFF. The CDR3 DNA is TGTGCTAGTGGTTCATACCCGGACTACAGCAGTGAGCAGTTCTTC.

This chain connects TRBV11-2 to TRBJ2-3; D gene ambiguous. The CDR3 totals 14 residues. Trimming shortened V by 6 bases and J by 0 bases, and 10 bases separated the two germline ends. Germline V CDR1 and CDR2: SGHAT, FQNNGV. The CDR3 DNA reads as TGTGCCAGCAGTCCCCAGGTTAGCACAGATACGCAGTATTTT. Translated: CASSPQVSTDTQYF. Filled out from reference TRBV11-2 and TRBJ2-3, the complete variable domain reads EAGVAQSPRYKIIEKRQSVAFWCNPISGHATLYWYQQILGQGPKLLIQFQNNGVVDDSQLPKDRFSAERLKGVDSTLKIQPAKLEDSAVYLCASSPQVSTDTQYFGPGTRLTVL.

The chain carries TRBV5-1 and TRBJ2-1, with 9 bases lining up with TRBD1. The CDR3 sequence is 15 residues long. V trimming: 4 bases; J trimming: 7 bases; junction bases outside the gene matches: 9. Germline V gives CDR1 SGHRS, CDR2 YFSETQ. For the CDR3, the DNA is TGCGCCAGCAGCGTGGGACAGGGTGGGATAAATGAGCAGTTCTTC. Translating gives CASSVGQGGINEQFF.

V is TRBV2 and J is TRBJ1-3, with D perhaps TRBD1 (5 bases). V shed 7 bases and J shed 0 bases, with 13 bases lying between them. Germline assignment: CDR1 SNHLY and CDR2 FYNNEI. This CDR3 contains 15 residues. CDR3 in amino acids: CASKERQLSGNTIYF. The CDR3 DNA reads TGTGCCAGCAAGGAGCGACAGCTCTCTGGAAACACCATATATTTT.

A few counts support this clone. CDR3 protein: CASSLALGRKNEQFF. For the CDR3, the DNA is TGTGCCAGCAGCTTAGCGCTAGGAAGAAAAAATGAGCAGTTCTTC. This rearrangement joins TRBV7-2 to TRBJ2-1; D gene uncertain. Trimming pared 0 bases from V and 7 bases from J, leaving 13 bases between. This CDR3 contains 15 residues. Germline CDR1 and CDR2: SGHTA and FQGNSA.

CDR3 amino acids: CAWNTGNSPLHF. For the CDR3, the DNA is TGTGCCTGGAACACGGGGAATTCACCCCTCCACTTT. V is TRBV30 and J is TRBJ1-6; no clear D. V was shortened by 4 bases and J by 7 bases, with 8 bases between the two germline ends. Germline loops: CDR1 GTSNPN, CDR2 SVGIG (reference sequence). The CDR3 loop spans 12 amino acids.

The chain is built from TRBV5-1 and TRBJ2-1; 7 nucleotides line up with TRBD2. The germline V gene has CDR1 SGHRS and CDR2 YFSETQ. Unmatched junction bases numbered 2, after V lost 2 bases and J lost 3 bases. The CDR3 spans 14 residues. The CDR3 region is CASSFSSGYNEQFF. The CDR3 DNA follows: TGCGCCAGCAGCTTTTCTAGCGGCTACAATGAGCAGTTCTTC.

Turning to this clone: The sample contains more than one DNA sequence encoding this CDR3. The chain is built from TRBV18 and TRBJ2-2, with D maybe TRBD2 (6 bases). Germline-derived CDR1 and CDR2 are KGHSH and LQKENI. The CDR3 totals 15 residues. V gave up 3 bases and J gave up 1 base, with 9 bases separating them. CDR3 nucleotides: TGTGCCAGCTCACCTGCGCGGGGGAACACCGGGGAGCTGTTTTTT. It encodes CASSPARGNTGELFF. Together with reference TRBV18 and TRBJ2-2, the CDR3 gives the full variable domain: NAGVMQNPRHLVRRRGQEARLRCSPMKGHSHVYWYRQLPEEGLKFMVYLQKENIIDESGMPKERFSAEFPKEGPSILRIQQVVRGDSAAYFCASSPARGNTGELFFGEGSRLTVL.

The rearrangement links TRBV5-1 to TRBJ1-1; unclear D gene. The CDR3 consists of 17 residues. The germline V gene encodes CDR1 SGHRS and CDR2 YFSETQ. V gave up 2 bases and J gave up 0 bases, with 17 bases separating them. The chain's CDR3 is CASSFGGDSAMNTEAFF. The CDR3 nucleotides read TGCGCCAGCAGCTTCGGCGGAGATTCGGCCATGAACACTGAAGCTTTCTTT.

The gene calls are TRBV7-8 and TRBJ2-7; possibly TRBD1 for D (6 bases). CDR3 length equals 13 residues. Germline V gene data show CDR1 as SGHVS and CDR2 as FQNEAQ. V was pared by 2 bases and J by 6 bases, with 11 bases between. The CDR3 is CASSLLQGVEQYF. CDR3 nucleotides: TGTGCCAGCAGCTTACTACAGGGCGTCGAGCAGTACTTC.

The chain links TRBV29-1 to TRBJ2-2, with 10 bases identical to TRBD1. Losses at the gene ends were 1 base for V and 5 bases for J; bases not matched to a gene: 7. The CDR3 spans 16 residues. In germline, CDR1 is SQVTM, CDR2 ANQGSEA. CDR3 residues: CSVEGGTGEGTGELFF. The CDR3 DNA reads TGCAGCGTTGAAGGTGGGACAGGGGAAGGGACCGGGGAGCTGTTTTTT.

J is TRBJ2-7 and V is TRBV6-5, with a weak D call TRBD1 (6 bases). The germline V gene encodes CDR1 MNHEY and CDR2 SVGAGI. Deletions cut 4 bases from V and 2 bases from J, with 12 bases between. There are 14 residues in the CDR3. CDR3 in amino acids: CASSSTRTAYEQYF. In DNA, the CDR3 is TGTGCCAGCAGTTCTACCCGGACAGCCTACGAGCAGTACTTC.

This clone was picked up one time. The chain has TRBV5-1 and TRBJ1-1, with D maybe TRBD1 (5 bases). The length of the CDR3 is 15 residues. V lost 0 bases and J 1 base, leaving 10 bases between the germline ends. CDR1 and CDR2 from the germline V gene are SGHRS and YFSETQ. The CDR3 bases are TGCGCCAGCAGCTTGGCCACAACAGGGAACACTGAAGCTTTCTTT. Translation gives CASSLATTGNTEAFF.

The J gene is TRBJ1-2, the V gene TRBV7-8; D gene unclear. V was clipped by 1 base and J by 6 bases, with 6 bases between them. CDR1 is SGHVS and CDR2 is FQNEAQ in the germline V gene. This CDR3 is 12 amino acids long. DNA for the CDR3: TGTGCCAGCAGCTTAGTTGGAGATGGCTACACCTTC. This sequence encodes CASSLVGDGYTF.

This chain joins TRBV6-1 and TRBJ2-1; 7 bases fit TRBD2. CDR3 length: 15 residues. Germline CDR1 reads MNHNS; CDR2 reads SASEGT. V lost 4 bases to trimming and J lost 4 bases; unmatched junction nucleotides: 7. The CDR3 sequence is CASSAERGLYNEQFF. CDR3 bases: TGTGCCAGCAGTGCGGAGCGGGGACTTTACAATGAGCAGTTCTTC.

This clone was seen once. This chain joins TRBV5-1 and TRBJ1-2, with TRBD1 matching 9 bases. Germline lookup yields CDR1 SGHRS and CDR2 YFSETQ. J gave up 4 bases and V 4 bases, and 11 bases lay outside the gene matches. This CDR3 is built from 16 residues. The CDR3 is CASSAAGTGRAYGYTF. As DNA, the CDR3 is TGCGCCAGCAGCGCCGCCGGGACAGGGCGGGCCTATGGCTACACCTTC.

The rearrangement uses TRBV6-1 and TRBJ2-7, with 9 bases lining up with TRBD1. V shed 6 bases, J shed 7 bases, and the junction held 13 bases outside the gene matches. The CDR3 extends over 15 amino acids. Germline V gives CDR1 MNHNS, CDR2 SASEGT. This CDR3 reads CASRARQGGTEEQYF. The CDR3 bases are TGTGCCAGCAGGGCGCGACAGGGGGGTACGGAAGAGCAGTACTTC.

This clone was seen only once. The V gene is TRBV2, the J gene TRBJ1-5; D perhaps matches TRBD1 (5 bases). Trimming cost V 5 bases and J 4 bases, with 15 bases left between them. In germline, CDR1 is SNHLY, CDR2 FYNNEI. The length of the CDR3 is 15 residues. CDR3 residues: CASSPNRLLNQPQHF. The CDR3 nucleotides are TGTGCCAGCAGTCCAAACAGGCTCCTGAATCAGCCCCAGCATTTT.